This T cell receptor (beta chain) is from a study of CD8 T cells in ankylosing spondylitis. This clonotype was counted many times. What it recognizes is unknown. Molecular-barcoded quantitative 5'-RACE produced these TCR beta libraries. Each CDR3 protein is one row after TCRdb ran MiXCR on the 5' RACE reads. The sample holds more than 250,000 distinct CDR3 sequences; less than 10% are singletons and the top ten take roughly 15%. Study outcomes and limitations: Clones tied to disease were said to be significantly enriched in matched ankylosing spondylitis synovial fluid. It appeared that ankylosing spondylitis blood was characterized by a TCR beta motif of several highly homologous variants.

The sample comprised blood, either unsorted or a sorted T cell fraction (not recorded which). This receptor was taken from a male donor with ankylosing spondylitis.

CDR3 amino acids: CASSLVEGNTEAFF. The CDR3 region has the DNA TGTGCCAGCAGCTTAGTTGAGGGGAATACTGAAGCTTTCTTT. The rearrangement uses TRBV7-9 and TRBJ1-1; a weak D match, TRBD1 (5 bases). The CDR3 covers 14 residues. CDR1 SEHNR and CDR2 FQNEAQ come from the germline V gene (reference sequence). V lost 1 base and J lost 5, with 11 bases in between.